This TCR beta chain was identified during a study of blood T cell repertoires in COVID-19. On the study more broadly: Acute and convalescent COVID-19 samples came from the United States, Italy and Spain. Sources were T cells, B-cell-depleted T cells, or PBMCs; the material itself was cDNA or gDNA.

How the authors handled the data: It was from reference gene primer amplification that nucleated cell counts were estimated. Some clones are missing from TCRdb's copy, which holds only in-frame ones; the method was immunoSEQ multiplex PCR. D and trimming come from the DNA, and the V and J calls and clone size come from that table. The sample lists roughly 240,000 clones; approximately 82% were seen once. V was clipped by 6 bases and J by 7 bases; unmatched bases: 6. CDR1 and CDR2 from the germline V gene are SNHLY and FYNNEI. The CDR3 consists of 13 residues. The sequenced sample consisted of peripheral blood. The sequence was obtained from a woman of 80 years or more with acute or convalescent COVID-19. This rearrangement joins TRBV2 to TRBJ1-2; TRBD1 agrees at 9 bases. The CDR3 sequence is CASRPTGGGGYTF. DNA for the CDR3: TGTGCCAGCAGACCCACAGGGGGCGGTGGCTACACCTTC.